Sequencing of this T cell receptor (beta chain) was carried out in a study of T cells in Graves' hyperthyroidism and ophthalmopathy. V was cut by 5 bases and J by 5 bases, with 13 bases left in between. The V gene's germline CDR1 is DFQATT and CDR2 SNEGSKA (reference sequence). The CDR3 covers 12 residues. RNA transcripts provided the source from which TCR beta CDR3 regions were amplified. The TCR CDR3 first-round RT-PCR relied on the HTBI primer set. TCRdb re-called the multiplex PCR reads with MiXCR, one entry per CDR3 protein. The sample shows 600,000 to 700,000 distinct CDR3 sequences, about 14% of them seen only once.

V and J are TRBV20-1 and TRBJ2-7; D is possibly TRBD1 or TRBD2 (5 bases each). Input material: blood. This receptor was obtained from a woman between 40 and 50 years old with Graves' ophthalmopathy. In DNA, the CDR3 is TGCAGTGCTGGGGCCGGGCGGGACGAGCAGTACTTC. Its protein is CSAGAGRDEQYF.